This T cell receptor (beta chain) was recovered during a study of blood T cell repertoires in COVID-19. For the study at large: Both acute and convalescent COVID-19 samples were obtained from the United States, Italy and Spain.

This table comes from immunoSEQ multiplex PCR, and its TCRdb copy is limited to in-frame clones, with some not included. The sample has about 370,000 clones; approximately 92% are singletons. V lost 6 bases, J lost 7 bases, and 13 bases lay in between. CDR3 size: 14 residues. CDR1 and CDR2 (germline): SGHTA, FQGNSA. Participants were aged about 18 to 100 years from about two dozen US areas. Clinical history reported by participants formed the basis on which cohorts were assigned. The sample consisted of PBMCs or T cells enriched from blood (not recorded which). The genes are TRBV7-2 and TRBJ1-6, with D uncertain. This clonotype was sampled from a man aged 18-30 years who had recovered from COVID-19. The CDR3 DNA follows: TGTGCCAGCAGTCCATCGGGGTCAAATTCACCCCTCCACTTT. As protein: CASSPSGSNSPLHF.